Reported below is one T cell receptor (beta chain). CD4+ cells expanded for roughly 15 days were restimulated 20 to 25 h with allogeneic-DPB1 HeLa cells. Retrovirally transduced HeLa cells with HLA-DPA1/DPB1, HLA-DM, invariant chain and CD80 served as stimulators. This record belongs to a study of T cell repertoires and HLA-DP antigens. Overall study: Alloreactive CD4+ T cells targeted HLA-DP on transduced HeLa. One alloantigen had some eleven groove amino acid differences from self, the other one.

Assay: immunoSEQ multiplex PCR; the TCRdb copy retains only in-frame clones and omits some. The data contain around 3,600 clones, less than 85% of them singletons. Trimming removed 4 bases from V and 2 bases from J, with 12 bases in between. The CDR3 totals 15 residues. Germline V CDR1 and CDR2: LNHNV, YYDKDF (reference sequence). Material: CD137- CD4+ T cells from cultured PBMCs. This receptor was identified in a woman aged 18-35 years in good health and CMV-seronegative. The chain is built from TRBV15 and TRBJ1-5; possible D gene TRBD1, 6 bases. In DNA, the CDR3 is TGTGCCACCAGCACACAGGGTTTTGGCAATCAGCCCCAGCATTTT. It yields the protein CATSTQGFGNQPQHF.